This T cell receptor (beta chain) was identified in a study of technical replicates of blood from several donors. V was clipped by 0 bases and J by 6 bases, with 13 bases between them. The CDR3 is 15 amino acids. The V gene's germline CDR1 is SGHDN and CDR2 FVKESK. TCRdb's copy holds only in-frame clones and misses some; the assay was immunoSEQ multiplex PCR. Of 65,000 to 85,000 clones detected, just over 90% appear once; the ten largest clones hold 0.27%. The source is a human donor in good health. What was sequenced was T cells isolated from PBMCs. The V gene is TRBV14, the J gene TRBJ2-3, with D perhaps matching TRBD1 (6 bases). This chain's CDR3 is CASSQEQGYRDTQYF. The CDR3 region has the DNA TGTGCCAGCAGCCAAGAGCAGGGGTACCGTGATACGCAGTATTTT.